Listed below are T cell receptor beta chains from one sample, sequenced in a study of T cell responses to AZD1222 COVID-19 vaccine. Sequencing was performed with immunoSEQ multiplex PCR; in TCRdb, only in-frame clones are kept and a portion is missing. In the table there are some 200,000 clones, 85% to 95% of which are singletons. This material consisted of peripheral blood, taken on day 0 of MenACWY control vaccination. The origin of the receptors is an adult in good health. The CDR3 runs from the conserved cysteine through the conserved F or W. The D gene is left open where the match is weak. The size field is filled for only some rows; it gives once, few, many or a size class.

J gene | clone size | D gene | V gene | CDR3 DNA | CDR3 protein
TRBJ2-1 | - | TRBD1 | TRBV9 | TGTGCCAGCAGCGAGGGACAGGGGGAGTACAATGAGCAGTTCTTC | CASSEGQGEYNEQFF
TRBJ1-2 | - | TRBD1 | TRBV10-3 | TGTGCCATCAGTGAGGGGCAGGGGGTTATCTATGGCTACACCTTC | CAISEGQGVIYGYTF
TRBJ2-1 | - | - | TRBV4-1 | TGCGCCAGCAGCCGGACATTAATGGGGTCACGGGAGCAGTTCTTC | CASSRTLMGSREQFF
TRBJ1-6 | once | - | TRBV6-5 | TGTGCCAGCAGTTACTCGGAGAGAGATAATTCACCCCTCCACTTT | CASSYSERDNSPLHF
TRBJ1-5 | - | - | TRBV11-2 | TGTGCCAGCAGCTTAGGGACAGATACCAGCAATCAGCCCCAGCATTTT | CASSLGTDTSNQPQHF
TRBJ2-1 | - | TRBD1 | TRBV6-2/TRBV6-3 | TGTGCCAGCAGTATATTGACAGGGGGCTATGTCAATGAGCAGTTCTTC | CASSILTGGYVNEQFF
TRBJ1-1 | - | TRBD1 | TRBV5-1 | TGCGCCAGCAGCCGGACAGGACCGAACACTGAAGCTTTCTTT | CASSRTGPNTEAFF
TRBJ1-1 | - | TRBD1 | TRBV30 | TGTGCCTGGAGTTACGGACAGGTCACTGAAGCTTTCTTT | CAWSYGQVTEAFF
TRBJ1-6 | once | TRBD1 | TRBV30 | TGTGCCTGGAGCAGGGGGCCCCGTCAGTCACCCCTCCACTTT | CAWSRGPRQSPLHF
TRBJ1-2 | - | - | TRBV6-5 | TGTGCCAGCAACCCGACAGGCGACCTCTATGGCTACACCTTC | CASNPTGDLYGYTF
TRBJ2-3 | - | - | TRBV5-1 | TGCGCCAGCAGCTTCGACATCACAGATACGCAGTATTTT | CASSFDITDTQYF
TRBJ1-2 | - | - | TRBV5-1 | TGCGCCAGCAGCCGTACAGCGGATGGCTACACCTTC | CASSRTADGYTF
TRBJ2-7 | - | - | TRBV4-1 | TGCGCCAGCAGCCAAGATGACGCGGGGCGCTCCTACGAGCAGTACTTC | CASSQDDAGRSYEQYF
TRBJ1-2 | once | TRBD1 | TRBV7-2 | TGTGCCAGCAGCTTAGTCGTCAGGGGGCAAGGCTACACCTTC | CASSLVVRGQGYTF
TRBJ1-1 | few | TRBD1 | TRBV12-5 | TGTGCTAGTGGTTTGTCGGACAGGGCAGAAGCTTTCTTT | CASGLSDRAEAFF
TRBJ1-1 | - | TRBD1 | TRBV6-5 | TGTGCCAGCAGTTCCTCCGGGACAGGGCGGAACACTGAAGCTTTCTTT | CASSSSGTGRNTEAFF
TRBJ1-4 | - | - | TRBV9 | TGTGCCAGCAGCGTAGGCTATGGGGAAAGAGAAAAACTGTTTTTT | CASSVGYGEREKLFF
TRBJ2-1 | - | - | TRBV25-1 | TGTGCCAGCAGTGAATTAAGGGGCCATGAGCAGTTCTTC | CASSELRGHEQFF
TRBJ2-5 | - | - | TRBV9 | TGTGCCAGCAGCGTGGGAGGTGGGGGGATGGAGACCCAGTACTTC | CASSVGGGGMETQYF
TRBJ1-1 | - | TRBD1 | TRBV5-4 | TGTGCCAGCAGCTTCCTGACAGGGGGTGTCACTGAAGCTTTCTTT | CASSFLTGGVTEAFF
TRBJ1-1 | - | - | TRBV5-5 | TGTGCCAGCAGCGGGGACCCGATGTGGAACACTGAAGCTTTCTTT | CASSGDPMWNTEAFF
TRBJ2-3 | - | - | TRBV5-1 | TGCGCCAGCAGCTTGGGAAGACTCCACGGTACAGATACGCAGTATTTT | CASSLGRLHGTDTQYF